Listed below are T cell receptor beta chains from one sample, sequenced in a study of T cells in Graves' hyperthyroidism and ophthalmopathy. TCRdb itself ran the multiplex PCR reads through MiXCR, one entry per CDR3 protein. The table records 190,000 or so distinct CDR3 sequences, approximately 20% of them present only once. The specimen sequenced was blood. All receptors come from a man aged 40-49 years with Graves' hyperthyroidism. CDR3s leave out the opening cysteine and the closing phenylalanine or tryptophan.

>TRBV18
ASSYDSSSYNSPLH
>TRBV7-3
ASSFTGASGELF
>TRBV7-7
ASSPGTGGPQY
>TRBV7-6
ASNRPGKNTGELF
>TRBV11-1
ASSLGGSGTGELF
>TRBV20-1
SAEQETSSTDTQY
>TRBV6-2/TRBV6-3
ASSARYNEQF
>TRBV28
ASSMSRGADTQY
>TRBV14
ASSLTAGANVLT
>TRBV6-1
ASSAGFPSLMNTEAF
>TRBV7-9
ASSLLGTRAGEQF
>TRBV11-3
ASSFRVGNEQF
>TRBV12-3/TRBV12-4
ASRPTGRNTEAF
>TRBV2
ASGRGSDEKLF
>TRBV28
ASSPHRGAGYEQY
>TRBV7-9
ASSRDQGAGQPQH
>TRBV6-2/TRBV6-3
ASSATEISYEQY
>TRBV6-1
ASRGYYEQY
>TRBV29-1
SVEEGQGNYGYT
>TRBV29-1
SVGKGTGTYNEQF
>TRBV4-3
ASSQRRTSTDTQY
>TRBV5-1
ASSLGQALGNEQF
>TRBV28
ASSWEWRQPQH
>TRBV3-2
ASSQDYRRAPLTDTQY
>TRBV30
AWRPPGKNSPLH
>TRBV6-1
ASSPYRAPTEAF
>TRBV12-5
ASGTGWAHGSNQPQH
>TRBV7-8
ASSRPAGGTEAF
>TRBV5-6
ASSFGQGSNQPQH
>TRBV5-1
ASSLGVTGNQPQH
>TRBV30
AWIPWTGTRKNTEAF
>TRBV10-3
AITKGQGSRNEQF
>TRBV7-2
ASSLRVGARAKNIQY
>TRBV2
ASSLTGLTYGYT
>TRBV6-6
ASSYSGQTGYT